This T cell receptor (beta chain) was profiled in a study of OX40 agonist ivuxolimab in advanced cancers. Across the whole study: Previous treatment with anti-PD-1, anti-PD-L1 or anti-CTLA-4 therapy was allowed; about 40% had received some. Two patients with cutaneous melanoma and one with hepatocellular carcinoma, three in total, showed partial responses. General study results and limits: CD8+ T cells (on average) carried more expanded clones than CD4+ T cells.

About this clone: What it binds is not known.

V was trimmed by 2 bases and J by 3 bases, leaving 16 bases between them. CDR1 and CDR2 (germline): SGHAT, FQDESV (reference sequence). There are 16 residues in the CDR3. Sampled blood was obtained at baseline, cycle 4 day 1, and cycle 7 day 1. Clones were sequenced by immunoSEQ multiplex PCR, and TCRdb holds only the in-frame ones, with some missing. The sample yields roughly 70,000 clones, about 91% seen once. This specimen consisted of CD4+ or CD8+ T cells sorted from blood, obtained in a trial of the OX40 agonist ivuxolimab. The chain uses TRBV11-1 and TRBJ1-2; no clear D. The sequence derives from an adult with an advanced solid tumor such as melanoma, head and neck, liver or kidney cancer. In DNA, the CDR3 is TGTGCCAGCAGCTTAACTAGGACCGTCGGGGACTATGGCTACACCTTC. Its protein is CASSLTRTVGDYGYTF.